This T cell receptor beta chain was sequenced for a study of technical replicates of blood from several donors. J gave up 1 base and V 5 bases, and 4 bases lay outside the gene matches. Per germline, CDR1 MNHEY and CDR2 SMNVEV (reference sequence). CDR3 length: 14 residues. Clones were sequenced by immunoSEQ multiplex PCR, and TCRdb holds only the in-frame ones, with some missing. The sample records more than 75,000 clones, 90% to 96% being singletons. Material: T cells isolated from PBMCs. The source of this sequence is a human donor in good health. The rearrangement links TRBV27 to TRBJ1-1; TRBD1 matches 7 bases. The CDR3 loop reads CASSRDRENTEAFF. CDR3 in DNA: TGTGCCAGCAGTCGCGACAGGGAGAACACTGAAGCTTTCTTT.